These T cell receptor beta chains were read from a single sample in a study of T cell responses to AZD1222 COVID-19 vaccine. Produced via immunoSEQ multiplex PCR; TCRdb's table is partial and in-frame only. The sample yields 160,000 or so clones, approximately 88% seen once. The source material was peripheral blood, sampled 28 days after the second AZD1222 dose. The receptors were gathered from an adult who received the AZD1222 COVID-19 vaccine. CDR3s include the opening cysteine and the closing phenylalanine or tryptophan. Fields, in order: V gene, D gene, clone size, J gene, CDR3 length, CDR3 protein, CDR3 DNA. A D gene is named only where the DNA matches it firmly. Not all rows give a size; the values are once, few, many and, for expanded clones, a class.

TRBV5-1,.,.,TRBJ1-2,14,CASSTRGYNYGYTF,TGCGCCAGCAGCACCAGGGGATATAACTATGGCTACACCTTC
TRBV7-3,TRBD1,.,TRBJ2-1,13,CASSLGQGNEQFF,TGTGCCAGCAGCTTAGGACAGGGGAATGAGCAGTTCTTC
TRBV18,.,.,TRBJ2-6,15,CASSPVVSGANVLTF,TGTGCCAGCTCACCAGTGGTTTCTGGGGCCAACGTCCTGACTTTC
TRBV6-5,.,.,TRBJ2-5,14,CASSYSSSSETQYF,TGTGCCAGCAGTTACTCGTCCAGCTCCGAGACCCAGTACTTC
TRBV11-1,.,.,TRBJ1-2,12,CASSLGAYGYTF,TGTGCCAGCAGCTTGGGGGCCTATGGCTACACCTTC
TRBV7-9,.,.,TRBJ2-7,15,CASSPWDLKHYEQYF,TGTGCCAGCAGCCCCTGGGACCTTAAACACTACGAGCAGTACTTC
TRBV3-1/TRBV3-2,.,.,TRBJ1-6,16,CASSVRTAPLDSPLHF,TGTGCCAGCAGCGTACGGACAGCCCCTCTTGATTCACCCCTCCACTTT
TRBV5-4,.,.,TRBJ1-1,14,CASSRYNLNTEAFF,TGTGCCAGCAGTAGGTACAACCTGAACACTGAAGCTTTCTTT
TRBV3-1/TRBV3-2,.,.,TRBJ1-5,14,CASSQAGSNQPQHF,TGTGCCAGCAGCCAAGCTGGTTCGAATCAGCCCCAGCATTTT
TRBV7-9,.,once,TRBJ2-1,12,CASSFQGGEQFF,TGTGCCAGCAGCTTTCAGGGGGGTGAGCAGTTCTTC
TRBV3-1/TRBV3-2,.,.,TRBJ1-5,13,CASSQVGNQPQHF,TGTGCCAGCAGCCAAGTGGGGAATCAGCCCCAGCATTTT
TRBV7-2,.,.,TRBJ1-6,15,CASSLDAAILSPLHF,TGTGCCAGCAGCTTAGACGCGGCTATTCTTTCACCCCTCCACTTT
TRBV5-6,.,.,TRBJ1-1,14,CASSLAPTDRGAFF,TGTGCCAGCAGCTTGGCGCCGACAGATCGGGGGGCTTTCTTT
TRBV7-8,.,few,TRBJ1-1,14,CASSHREGNTEAFF,TGTGCCAGCAGCCACAGGGAGGGGAACACTGAAGCTTTCTTT
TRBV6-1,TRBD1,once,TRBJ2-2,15,CASSDRGRFTGELFF,TGTGCCAGCAGTGACAGGGGGCGTTTCACCGGGGAGCTGTTTTTT